The rows below give T cell receptor beta chains drawn from one sample of a study of blood T cell repertoires in COVID-19. Assay: immunoSEQ multiplex PCR; the TCRdb copy retains only in-frame clones and omits some. The sample yields around 92,000 clones, approximately 85% seen once. The source material was peripheral blood. These receptors came from a human donor in a cohort sampled during active COVID-19. The CDR3 runs from the conserved cysteine through the conserved F or W. A D gene is named only where the DNA matches it firmly. Clone size is not always given. Where it is, it says once, few, many or a class for expanded clones.

>TRBJ2-1|TRBD1|NA|TRBV19
TGTGCCGGTAGTATCTGGACAGGGGAATACAATGAGCAGTTCTTC
CAGSIWTGEYNEQFF
>TRBJ2-1|NA|NA|TRBV28
TGTGCCAGCAGTTTGGAAACTAGTCTTAGGAATGAGCAGTTCTTC
CASSLETSLRNEQFF
>TRBJ2-7|NA|NA|TRBV7-9
TGTGCCAGCAGCTTAGCGCTGGGCCAGCCCTACGAGCAGTACTTC
CASSLALGQPYEQYF
>TRBJ2-2|TRBD1|NA|TRBV29-1
TGCAGCGTCGGACAGGGGAGGGCCGGGGAGCTGTTTTTT
CSVGQGRAGELFF
>TRBJ2-1|NA|NA|TRBV7-2
TGTGCCAGCAGCCCAACCGGGGGAATCGGAAATGAGCAGTTCTTC
CASSPTGGIGNEQFF
>TRBJ1-3|NA|NA|TRBV27
TGTGCCAGCGGCGCTCTAGGTACAGGAGGAAACACCATATATTTT
CASGALGTGGNTIYF
>TRBJ2-7|TRBD2|many|TRBV7-2
TGTGCCAGCAGCTCGCTAGCGGGTACCTACGAGCAGTACTTC
CASSSLAGTYEQYF
>TRBJ1-3|TRBD1|once|TRBV9
TGTGCCAGCAGCGCATCGGGACAGGGGTTATTCTCTGGAAACACCATATATTTT
CASSASGQGLFSGNTIYF
>TRBJ1-4|TRBD1|NA|TRBV30
TGTGCCTGGAGTGGAGACAGGGGTAATGAAAAACTGTTTTTT
CAWSGDRGNEKLFF
>TRBJ1-2|TRBD1|NA|TRBV7-2
TGTGCCAGCAGCCAGGGGGCCTATGGCTACACCTTC
CASSQGAYGYTF
>TRBJ1-4|NA|NA|TRBV11-2
TGTGCCAGCAGCTTAGATTTGGGGCAGGGAGGTGAAAAACTGTTTTTT
CASSLDLGQGGEKLFF
>TRBJ1-4|NA|NA|TRBV7-9
TGTGCCAGCAGCTTCTACGCGGGGGAAAAACTGTTTTTT
CASSFYAGEKLFF
>TRBJ1-3|TRBD1|NA|TRBV12-3/TRBV12-4
TGTGCCAGCAGGAGGGACAGGGCAAACACCATATATTTT
CASRRDRANTIYF
>TRBJ2-3|NA|NA|TRBV5-1
TGCGCCAGCAGCTCTCCACCTATGGATACGCAGTATTTT
CASSSPPMDTQYF
>TRBJ2-7|NA|NA|TRBV21-1
TGTGCCAGCAGCCGGGTGGGGGGGCCCAACGAGCAGTACTTC
CASSRVGGPNEQYF
>TRBJ1-4|TRBD1|once|TRBV4-3
TGCGCCAGCAGCCAAGTAGGGGGCACCCGGTCGGCTAATGAAAAACTGTTTTTT
CASSQVGGTRSANEKLFF
>TRBJ2-2|TRBD1|NA|TRBV7-7
TGTGCCAGCAGCCCAGGACAGGGGGCAATCGGGGAGCTGTTTTTT
CASSPGQGAIGELFF
>TRBJ2-5|NA|NA|TRBV6-4
TGTGCCAGCAGTCGGGACTTCGGGGAGACCCAGTACTTC
CASSRDFGETQYF
>TRBJ2-1|TRBD1|NA|TRBV15
TGTGCCACCAGCAGAGGCGGGCAGGGGGCGCGGAATGAGCAGTTCTTC
CATSRGGQGARNEQFF
>TRBJ2-2|NA|NA|TRBV25-1
TGTGCCAGCAGTGAATGGGGGCGTGACGGGGAGCTGTTTTTT
CASSEWGRDGELFF
>TRBJ1-5|NA|few|TRBV19
TGTGCCAGTAGTCCACCGACAGTTAGCAATCAGCCCCAGCATTTT
CASSPPTVSNQPQHF
>TRBJ1-1|NA|NA|TRBV6-5
TGTGCCACGTCGTGGCTGAACACTGAAGCTTTCTTT
CATSWLNTEAFF